This T cell receptor (beta chain) was found in a study of T cells expressing NK-cell markers. The germline V gene has CDR1 LGHNA and CDR2 YSLEER. This CDR3 is 16 amino acids long. General study results and limits: In a handful of donors, these clonotypes also led the CD3+CD56-NKG2C+ fraction.

Of note for this clonotype: The antigen is not known.

Using the 5' RACE reads, TCRdb records one entry per CDR3 protein without DNA. The sample holds 200,000 to 300,000 distinct CDR3 sequences. The sequencing input was blood T cells: a sorted CD56 or NKG2C T cell subset, CD4+ or CD8+ T cells, or bulk PBMC T cells (not recorded which). The J gene is TRBJ2-7, the V gene TRBV4-3; the TCRdb call, TRBD1, lacks DNA for checking. This TCR was recovered from a man younger than 35 in good health. Here the CDR3 reads CASSQGLTGAQAEQYF.